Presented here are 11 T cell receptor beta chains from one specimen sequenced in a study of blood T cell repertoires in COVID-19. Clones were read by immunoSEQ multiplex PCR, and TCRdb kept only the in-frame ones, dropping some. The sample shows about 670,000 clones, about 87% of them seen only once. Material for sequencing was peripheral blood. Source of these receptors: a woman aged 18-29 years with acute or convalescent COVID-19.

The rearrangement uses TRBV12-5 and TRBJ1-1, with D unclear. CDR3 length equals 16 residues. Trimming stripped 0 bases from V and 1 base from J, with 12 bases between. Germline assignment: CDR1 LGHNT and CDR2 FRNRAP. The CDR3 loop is CASGLVLGSPNTEAFF. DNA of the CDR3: TGTGCTAGTGGTTTGGTACTCGGGAGTCCGAACACTGAAGCTTTCTTT. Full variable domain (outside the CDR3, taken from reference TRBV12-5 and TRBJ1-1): DARVTQTPRHKVTEMGQEVTMRCQPILGHNTVFWYRQTMMQGLELLAYFRNRAPLDDSGMPKDRFSAEMPDATLATLKIQPSEPRDSAVYFCASGLVLGSPNTEAFFGQGTRLTVV.

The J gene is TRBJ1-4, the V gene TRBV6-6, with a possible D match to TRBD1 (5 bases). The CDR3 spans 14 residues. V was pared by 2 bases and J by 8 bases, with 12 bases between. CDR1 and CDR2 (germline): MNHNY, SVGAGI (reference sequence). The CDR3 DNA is TGTGCCAGCAGTTACGACCAGGGTTGGGAAAAACTGTTTTTT. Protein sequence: CASSYDQGWEKLFF.

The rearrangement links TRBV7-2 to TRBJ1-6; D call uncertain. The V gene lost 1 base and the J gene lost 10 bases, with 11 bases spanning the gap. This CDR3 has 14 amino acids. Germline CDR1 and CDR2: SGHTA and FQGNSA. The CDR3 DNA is TGTGCCAGCAGCTTAGAACCAGGTCGGTCACCCCTCCACTTT. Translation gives CASSLEPGRSPLHF.

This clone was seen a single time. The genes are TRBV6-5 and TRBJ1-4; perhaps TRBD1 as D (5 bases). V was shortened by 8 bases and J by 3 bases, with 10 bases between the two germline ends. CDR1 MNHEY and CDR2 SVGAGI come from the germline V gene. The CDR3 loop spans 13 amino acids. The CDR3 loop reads CASADRPNEKLFF. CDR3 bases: TGTGCCAGCGCAGACAGACCTAATGAAAAACTGTTTTTT.

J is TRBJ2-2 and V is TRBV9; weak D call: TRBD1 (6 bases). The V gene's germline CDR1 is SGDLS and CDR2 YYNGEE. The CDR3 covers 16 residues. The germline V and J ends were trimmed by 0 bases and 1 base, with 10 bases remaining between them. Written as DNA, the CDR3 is TGTGCCAGCAGCGTAGATTGGGGGCGGAACACCGGGGAGCTGTTTTTT. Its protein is CASSVDWGRNTGELFF. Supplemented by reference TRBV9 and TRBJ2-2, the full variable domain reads DSGVTQTPKHLITATGQRVTLRCSPRSGDLSVYWYQQSLDQGLQFLIQYYNGEERAKGNILERFSAQQFPDLHSELNLSSLELGDSALYFCASSVDWGRNTGELFFGEGSRLTVL.

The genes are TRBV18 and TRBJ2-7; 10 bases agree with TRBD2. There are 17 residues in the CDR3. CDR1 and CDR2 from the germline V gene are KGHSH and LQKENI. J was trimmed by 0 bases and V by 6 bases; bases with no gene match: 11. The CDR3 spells CASSRPSLAGGSYEQYF. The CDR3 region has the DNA TGTGCCAGCTCCCGACCCTCCTTAGCGGGGGGCTCCTACGAGCAGTACTTC. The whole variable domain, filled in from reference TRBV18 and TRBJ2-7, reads NAGVMQNPRHLVRRRGQEARLRCSPMKGHSHVYWYRQLPEEGLKFMVYLQKENIIDESGMPKERFSAEFPKEGPSILRIQQVVRGDSAAYFCASSRPSLAGGSYEQYFGPGTRLTVT.

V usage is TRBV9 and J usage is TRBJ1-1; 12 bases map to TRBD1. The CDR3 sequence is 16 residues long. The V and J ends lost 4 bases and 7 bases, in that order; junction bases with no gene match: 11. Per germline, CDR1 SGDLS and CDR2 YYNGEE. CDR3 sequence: CASSPGTGGAYIEAFF. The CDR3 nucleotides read TGTGCCAGCAGCCCCGGGACAGGGGGCGCCTATATTGAAGCTTTCTTT.

The CDR3 loop is CASTKRSGGLYTQYF. CDR3 in DNA: TGTGCCAGCACCAAGAGGAGCGGGGGTTTGTATACGCAGTATTTT. The chain is built from TRBV6-5 and TRBJ2-3, with 8 bases matching TRBD2. V was pared by 7 bases and J by 7 bases, with 13 bases of the junction left unmatched. The CDR3 is 15 amino acids. The V gene's germline CDR1 is MNHEY and CDR2 SVGAGI.

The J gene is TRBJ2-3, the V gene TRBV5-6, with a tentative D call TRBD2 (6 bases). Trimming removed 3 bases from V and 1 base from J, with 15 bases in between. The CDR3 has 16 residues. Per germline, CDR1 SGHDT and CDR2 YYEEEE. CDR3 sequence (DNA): TGTGCCAGCAGCTGGGGACTTTCGGGCGGCACAGATACGCAGTATTTT. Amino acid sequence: CASSWGLSGGTDTQYF.

The CDR3 region has the DNA TGTGCCAGCAGTTTAGACGGGACAGGGCTATACAATGAGCAGTTCTTC. This gives the protein CASSLDGTGLYNEQFF. The V and J genes are TRBV27 and TRBJ2-1; 9 positions agree with TRBD1. The germline V gene encodes CDR1 MNHEY and CDR2 SMNVEV (reference sequence). Trimming cost V 2 bases and J 4 bases; bases outside gene matches: 6. The CDR3 contains 16 residues.

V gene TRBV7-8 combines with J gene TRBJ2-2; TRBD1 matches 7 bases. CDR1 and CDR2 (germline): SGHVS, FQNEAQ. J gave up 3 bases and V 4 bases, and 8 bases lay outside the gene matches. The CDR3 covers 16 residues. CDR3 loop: CASSSRAQGDTGELFF. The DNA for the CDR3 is TGTGCCAGCAGCTCAAGGGCTCAGGGGGACACCGGGGAGCTGTTTTTT.